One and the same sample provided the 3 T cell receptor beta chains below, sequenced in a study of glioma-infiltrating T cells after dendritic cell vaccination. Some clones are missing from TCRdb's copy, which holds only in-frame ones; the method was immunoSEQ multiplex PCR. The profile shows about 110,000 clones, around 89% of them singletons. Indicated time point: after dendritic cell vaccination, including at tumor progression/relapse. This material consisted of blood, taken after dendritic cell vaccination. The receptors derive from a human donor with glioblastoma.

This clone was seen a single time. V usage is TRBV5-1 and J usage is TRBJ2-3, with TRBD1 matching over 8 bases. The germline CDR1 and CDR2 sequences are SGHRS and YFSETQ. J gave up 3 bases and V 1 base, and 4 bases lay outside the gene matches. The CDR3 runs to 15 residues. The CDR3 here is CASSLPGGNTDTQYF. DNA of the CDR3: TGCGCCAGCAGCTTGCCAGGGGGCAATACAGATACGCAGTATTTT.

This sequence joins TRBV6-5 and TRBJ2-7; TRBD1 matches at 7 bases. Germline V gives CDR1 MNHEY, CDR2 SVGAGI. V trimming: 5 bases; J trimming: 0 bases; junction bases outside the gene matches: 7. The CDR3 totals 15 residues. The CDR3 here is CASSLSTGSSYEQYF. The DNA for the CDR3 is TGTGCCAGCAGTCTCTCGACAGGGAGCTCCTACGAGCAGTACTTC.

CDR3 region: CASSLRLGLGRNGYTF. The DNA for the CDR3 is TGTGCCAGCAGCTTAAGACTTGGGCTGGGGAGGAATGGCTACACCTTC. The rearrangement joins TRBV7-9 to TRBJ1-2, with unresolved D. The CDR3 loop spans 16 amino acids. Germline V gene lookup returns CDR1 SEHNR and CDR2 FQNEAQ (reference sequence). Trimming cost V 2 bases and J 6 bases, with 19 bases left between them.